This T cell receptor (beta chain) was recorded in a study of control samples from healthy donors and cancer patients. From germline, CDR1 is LGHNA and CDR2 YSLEER. Trimming cost V 0 bases and J 4 bases, with 9 bases left between them. This CDR3 is built from 14 residues. Note on this clone: At the DNA level, this CDR3 is encoded by other sequences in the same sample as well.

TCRdb's table, derived via immunoSEQ multiplex PCR, lists solely in-frame clones and lacks some. The sample lists more than 95,000 clones; 80% to 90% were seen once. This clonotype was sampled from a man aged 35 to 55 in good health. This sequence joins TRBV4-3 and TRBJ1-1; tentative D call: TRBD1 (5 bases). Material for sequencing was blood. CDR3 sequence (DNA): TGCGCCAGCAGCCAAGATTGGGGGGGCACTGAAGCTTTCTTT. Translation gives CASSQDWGGTEAFF.